This T cell receptor (beta chain) derives from a study of cytomegalovirus exposure and HLA in healthy donors. Study outcomes and limitations: A later analysis found first-cohort TCR clusters tended to co-occur in the 95 to 150 validation repertoires. Cytomegalovirus association was assigned to more than 150 TCR beta chains.

This CDR3 comprises 14 residues. J gave up 3 bases and V 1 base, and 2 bases lay outside the gene matches. Germline values: CDR1 SGHDT, CDR2 YYEEEE. Data came from immunoSEQ multiplex PCR; TCRdb stores just in-frame clones and leaves some out. Counted here are about 280,000 clones, approximately 88% occurring once; the ten biggest clones make up about 0.9%. Regarding this clone: The antigen remains undetermined.

The sequence came from a woman between 18 and 30 years old in good health and CMV-seronegative. Sequencing input: PBMCs. This chain connects TRBV5-6 to TRBJ2-7, with 9 bases identical to TRBD2. The CDR3 nucleotides are TGTGCCAGCAGCTTGAGCGGGAGGAACTACGAGCAGTACTTC. It codes for CASSLSGRNYEQYF.